The 16 T cell receptor beta chains below come from one sample, sequenced in a study of shared clonotypes between healthy human individuals. Libraries were prepared by immunoSEQ multiplex PCR; TCRdb keeps only in-frame clonotypes and omits some of them. There are a few hundred thousand clones in the sample; approximately 97% occur only once, and approximately 0.32% lies in the top ten. The sequenced sample consisted of memory CD8+ T cells sorted from blood. Subset denoted: CD45RO+ cells pooled with CCR7-negative TemRA cells. The receptors stem from a man in his thirties or forties in good health.

This clone was picked up a small number of times. The genes are TRBV7-9 and TRBJ1-2; D gene ambiguous. V gave up 1 base and J gave up 8 bases, with 5 bases separating them. The CDR3 spans 11 residues. CDR1 SEHNR and CDR2 FQNEAQ come from the germline V gene (reference sequence). The CDR3 DNA sequence: TGTGCCAGCAGCTTAGTCCAAGGCTACACCTTC. Encoded protein: CASSLVQGYTF.

V gene TRBV5-6 combines with J gene TRBJ2-3; 8 nucleotides align to TRBD2. The CDR3 is 12 amino acids. With 4 bases clipped from V and 6 bases from J, the junction kept 1 base outside the gene matches. From germline, CDR1 is SGHDT and CDR2 YYEEEE. The CDR3 sequence: CASSRTSDTQYF. The CDR3 nucleotides are TGTGCCAGCAGCCGGACTAGCGATACGCAGTATTTT. Using reference TRBV5-6 and TRBJ2-3 for the parts outside the CDR3, the full variable domain is DAGVTQSPTHLIKTRGQQVTLRCSPKSGHDTVSWYQQALGQGPQFIFQYYEEEERQRGNFPDRFSGHQFPNYSSELNVNALLLGDSALYLCASSRTSDTQYFGPGTRLTVL.

This chain connects TRBV5-1 to TRBJ2-7; 14 nucleotides agree with TRBD2. Germline lookup yields CDR1 SGHRS and CDR2 YFSETQ. The CDR3 spans 17 residues. The V segment lost 4 bases and the J segment 0 bases; nucleotides outside the gene matches: 6. The CDR3 sequence is CASSDAGLAGVSYEQYF. Written as DNA, the CDR3 is TGCGCCAGCAGCGATGCGGGACTAGCGGGGGTCTCCTACGAGCAGTACTTC.

The gene calls are TRBV5-1 and TRBJ2-3; TRBD2 matches at 12 bases. There are 16 residues in the CDR3. The junction had 3 bases not matched to a gene; V was cut back by 2 bases and J by 2 bases. CDR1 SGHRS and CDR2 YFSETQ come from the germline V gene. CDR3 DNA sequence: TGCGCCAGCAGCTTTCGGACTAGCGGGAACACAGATACGCAGTATTTT. Protein: CASSFRTSGNTDTQYF.

The rearrangement joins TRBV25-1 to TRBJ1-2; no reliable D call. This CDR3 is built from 13 residues. CDR1 MGHDK and CDR2 SYGVNS come from the germline V gene. V was trimmed by 3 bases and J by 0 bases, leaving 5 bases between them. This chain's CDR3 is CASSDIANYGYTF. CDR3 nucleotides: TGTGCCAGCAGTGACATCGCTAACTATGGCTACACCTTC.

Concerning this clone: Other DNA sequences in this specimen translate into the identical CDR3. This chain joins TRBV28 and TRBJ2-5; D is uncertain. The germline V gene encodes CDR1 MDHEN and CDR2 SYDVKM. The V end lost 2 bases, the J end lost 4 bases, and 5 bases lay between the germline ends. The CDR3 spans 12 residues. CDR3 sequence: CASSLDRETQYF. In DNA form, the CDR3 reads TGTGCCAGCAGTTTAGACCGAGAGACCCAGTACTTC.

The chain recombines TRBV28 with TRBJ1-1; D is uncertain. CDR1 and CDR2 from the germline V gene are MDHEN and SYDVKM. This CDR3 spans 12 amino acids. Trimming removed 7 bases from V and 5 bases from J, with 11 bases in between. CDR3: CASIIPGTEAFF. Written as DNA, the CDR3 is TGTGCCAGCATCATCCCTGGGACTGAAGCTTTCTTT.

The gene calls are TRBV2 and TRBJ2-2, with TRBD2 identical over 10 bases. This CDR3 has 14 amino acids. CDR1 and CDR2 from the germline V gene are SNHLY and FYNNEI. V lost 9 bases, J lost 4 bases, and 5 bases stayed unmatched. The CDR3 here is CASKREGLTGELFF. The CDR3 DNA reads TGTGCCAGTAAGCGGGAGGGCCTCACCGGGGAGCTGTTTTTT.

This chain uses TRBV10-3 with TRBJ2-3; D is ambiguous. Trimming took 3 bases from V and 6 from J, leaving 10 bases between them. CDR3 size: 13 residues. CDR1 ENHRY and CDR2 SYGVKD come from the germline V gene. The CDR3 is CAISERWPDTQYF. Written as DNA, the CDR3 is TGTGCCATCAGTGAAAGGTGGCCGGATACGCAGTATTTT.

The chain recombines TRBV7-3 with TRBJ1-1, with D possibly matching TRBD1 (5 bases). Between the trimmed V and J ends, which lost 5 bases and 1 base, there was a span of 11 bases. The CDR3 totals 14 residues. Per germline, CDR1 SGHTA and CDR2 FQGTGA. The CDR3 here is CASSANGGNTEAFF. CDR3 DNA: TGTGCCAGCAGCGCCAACGGGGGGAACACTGAAGCTTTCTTT. The variable domain in full, completed from reference TRBV7-3 and TRBJ1-1, reads GAGVSQTPSNKVTEKGKYVELRCDPISGHTALYWYRQSLGQGPEFLIYFQGTGAADDSGLPNDRFFAVRPEGSVSTLKIQRTERGDSAVYLCASSANGGNTEAFFGQGTRLTVV.

This clone was counted once. The chain carries TRBV11-2 and TRBJ2-2; 8 bases are shared with TRBD1. Trimming removed 2 bases from V and 7 bases from J; junction bases left unmatched: 3. Per germline, CDR1 SGHAT and CDR2 FQNNGV. The CDR3 consists of 14 residues. The CDR3 DNA reads TGTGCCAGCAGCTTAACACAGGGGGTCGGGGAGCTGTTTTTT. It codes for CASSLTQGVGELFF. The full variable domain, in which reference TRBV11-2 and TRBJ2-2 provide the parts outside the CDR3, is EAGVAQSPRYKIIEKRQSVAFWCNPISGHATLYWYQQILGQGPKLLIQFQNNGVVDDSQLPKDRFSAERLKGVDSTLKIQPAKLEDSAVYLCASSLTQGVGELFFGEGSRLTVL.

The genes are TRBV10-1 and TRBJ2-3, with D perhaps given as TRBD1 or TRBD2 (5 bases each). The germline gives CDR1 WNHNN, CDR2 SYGVQD (reference sequence). V shed 5 bases and J shed 0 bases, with 12 bases lying between them. CDR3 length: 15 residues. DNA of the CDR3: TGCGCCAGCAGTTTCGGGACCACTAGCACAGATACGCAGTATTTT. It translates to CASSFGTTSTDTQYF.

This chain joins TRBV29-1 and TRBJ2-7; 10 nucleotides align to TRBD1. In germline, CDR1 is SQVTM, CDR2 ANQGSEA. The junction had 7 bases not matched to a gene; V was cut back by 7 bases and J by 7 bases. The length of the CDR3 is 12 residues. The chain's CDR3 is CSARQGAREQYF. The CDR3 region has the DNA TGCAGCGCGAGACAGGGGGCGCGTGAGCAGTACTTC.

This rearrangement joins TRBV2 to TRBJ2-1; D unresolved. Germline assignment: CDR1 SNHLY and CDR2 FYNNEI. Trimming stripped 10 bases from V and 3 bases from J, with 19 bases between. The CDR3 is made up of 15 amino acids. CDR3 sequence (DNA): TGTGCCAACCAGCCTCGGGCTATAATCTACAATGAGCAGTTCTTC. It codes for CANQPRAIIYNEQFF.

This chain joins TRBV2 and TRBJ2-5, with D uncertain. The CDR3 spans 12 residues. Trimming left V 6 bases short and J 0 bases short, with 5 bases between. Germline V gene lookup returns CDR1 SNHLY and CDR2 FYNNEI. CDR3 protein: CASRVHQETQYF. CDR3 in DNA: TGTGCCAGCAGGGTCCACCAAGAGACCCAGTACTTC.

This chain joins TRBV6-1 and TRBJ2-1, with TRBD2 as a possible D gene (6 bases). Germline CDR1 MNHNS, CDR2 SASEGT. CDR3 length: 15 residues. V shed 6 bases and J shed 7 bases, with 19 bases lying between them. The CDR3, as DNA: TGTGCCAGCAGGGCCCTTAGCGGCTTTCTTAATGAGCAGTTCTTC. Amino acid sequence: CASRALSGFLNEQFF.